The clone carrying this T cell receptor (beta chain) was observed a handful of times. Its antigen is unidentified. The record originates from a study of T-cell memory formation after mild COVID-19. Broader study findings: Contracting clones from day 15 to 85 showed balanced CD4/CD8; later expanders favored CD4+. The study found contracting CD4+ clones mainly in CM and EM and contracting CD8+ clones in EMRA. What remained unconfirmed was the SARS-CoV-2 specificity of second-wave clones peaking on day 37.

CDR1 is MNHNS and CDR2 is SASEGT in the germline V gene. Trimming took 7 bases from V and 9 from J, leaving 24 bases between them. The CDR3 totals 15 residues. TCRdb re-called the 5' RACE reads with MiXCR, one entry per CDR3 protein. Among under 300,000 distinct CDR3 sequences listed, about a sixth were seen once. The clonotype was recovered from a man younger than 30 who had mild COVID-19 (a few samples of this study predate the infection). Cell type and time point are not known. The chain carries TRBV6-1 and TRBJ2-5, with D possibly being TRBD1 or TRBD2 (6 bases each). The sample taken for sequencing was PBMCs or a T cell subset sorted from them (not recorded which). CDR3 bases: TGTGCCAGCAACAGTGGTCCGGGGGCAGGGGTGTCCCAGTACTTC. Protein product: CASNSGPGAGVSQYF.